Reported below is one TCR beta chain. This table comes from immunoSEQ multiplex PCR, and its TCRdb copy is limited to in-frame clones, with some not included. Of about 310,000 clones listed, around nine tenths are singletons. Germline CDR1 LGHNA, CDR2 YNFKEQ. The trim removed 3 bases at V and 7 bases at J, leaving 3 bases unmatched. CDR3 length equals 14 residues. The data were taken from a study of blood T cell repertoires in COVID-19. The sequence was collected from a woman aged 25-40 years who had recovered from COVID-19. Source material: PBMCs or T cells enriched from blood (not recorded which). The genes are TRBV4-2 and TRBJ1-5, with 10 bases lining up with TRBD1. The DNA for the CDR3 is TGTGCCAGCAGCCAGGACAGGGGGTTCCAGCCCCAGCATTTT. Its protein is CASSQDRGFQPQHF.